The T cell receptor beta chain described here comes from a study of cytomegalovirus exposure and HLA in healthy donors (dated by TCRdb to the late 2010s). Background on the whole study: An earlier analysis of a few hundred of the donors reported approximately 280 Gb of sequence data and 95 million to 120 million unique TCR beta sequences obtained from about 180 million T cells. About 280 gigabases of sequencing data and tens of millions of unique TCR sequences made up an early release that covered approximately 650 HLA-typed donors. Of the roughly 390 genotyped donors, roughly 85% fell in the genetic ancestry cluster associated with self-reported Caucasian donors. The aim of the study was to test whether cataloging public T cell receptors could identify signatures of past pathogen exposure. Using immunosequencing, the study profiled T cell repertoires from approximately 700 subjects and related those repertoires to cytomegalovirus serostatus. Along with the roughly 610-subject first cohort, a separate validation cohort of 120 different subjects was used. High-throughput TCR immunosequencing, statistical association of individual TCRs with disease status, and machine learning were combined to predict cytomegalovirus infection status. To study patterns of TCR occurrence, a later analysis re-analyzed previously published TCR beta repertoires from several hundred donors and added high-resolution HLA genotyping. Rather than using new phenotypic data, the later analysis identified candidate immune exposures from TCR beta sequences and from how often those sequences occurred across donors. In an earlier analysis of 587 of the donors, high-throughput TCR beta sequencing was used to judge whether each TCR beta V gene segment behaved as functional or pseudogenic. Donor age, sex, ethnicity and CMV serostatus were compiled together with the repertoire data. A later genetic analysis took genome-wide SNP genotypes for about three fifths of the roughly 700 donors and used that subset as a discovery cohort. All discovery cohort repertoires had been generated using a single sequencing platform. HLA typing included class I and class II loci at four-digit resolution. Typing coverage varied by locus: about 629-630 donors for A, B, C, DRB1 and DQB1; under 550 for DQA1; around 570 for DPA1; approximately 470 for DPB1. Roughly 5 DR-DQ haplotypes were handled as single units for association and clustering, since linkage in the cohort was strong. Across approximately 420 genotyped donors of the cohort, an average of roughly 250,000 unique TCR beta nucleotide sequences per donor were sequenced, and roughly 18% of those sequences were non-productive. Broader findings and caveats from the paper: A cluster of highly shared sequence variants was judged likely to be a technical artifact of the sequencing pipeline. Only TCR beta chains were sequenced in this cohort, and the absence of alpha or paired-chain data limited detectable features. For the cohort, immune exposure information was limited to CMV serostatus. Several of the top co-occurrence clusters appeared to be linked to parvovirus B19, influenza, CMV and Epstein-Barr virus, according to a later analysis. The authors suggested that the approach could potentially be generalized to other disease states and immunological phenotypes. A later analysis found that TCR association rates varied across HLA loci, with DRB1 alleles showing the most associated TCRs and HLA-C alleles the fewest. The study gave a list of 150 to 200 TCR beta chains associated with cytomegalovirus. In a later analysis, HLA-associated TCR beta chains showed more clonal expansion and lower generation probabilities than non-associated chains that were equally common. Linkage disequilibrium might explain the correlated functional status among segregating V segments, but an unknown experimental factor could not be ruled out. A later genetic analysis reported fewer N-insertions in productive TCRs among donors in an Asian-associated ancestry cluster than the approximately 670-donor mean. An association between a missense DCLRE1C variant and V-gene and J-gene trimming of TCR beta chains was found in a later genetic analysis and replicated in an independent cohort. Across donors, most TCR sequences were observed very rarely, whereas some public TCRs were present in many individuals. An earlier analysis of 587 of the donors showed that most TCR beta V segments appeared in productive rearrangements either about 87% or about 30% of the time, which broadly matched IMGT annotations. In a later analysis, most CMV-associated TCR beta chains were found to appear HLA-restricted, with HLA associations seemingly driven largely by CMV exposure. Because some donors lacked HLA typing at each locus, the association tests relied only on the typed subset. Assigning TCR associations to individual alleles was difficult when HLA alleles, especially DR and DQ, strongly co-occurred. The presence/absence analyses assumed that sequencing depth was roughly uniform across donors, and that assumption may not be true. Because counts were too low, roughly 16 rarely observed V segments, including chromosome 9 orphons, were excluded from the earlier analysis of several hundred of the donors. The classifier was reported to diagnose cytomegalovirus status with high specificity and sensitivity in both the original and validation cohorts. In a later analysis, around 17,000 TCR beta sequences were associated with specific HLA alleles at a false discovery rate of 0.05. A further reported finding was that TCR beta sequences accurately predicted the HLA-A and HLA-B alleles for most subjects in the first cohort. A few of the identified cytomegalovirus-associated TCR beta chains were confirmed in vitro to be specific for cytomegalovirus antigens.

The cohort consisted of some 670 healthy bone marrow donors. At the time of sampling, all cohort members were nominally healthy, though unrecorded immune exposures were likely present. The donor was CMV seronegative and belonged to the group of 352 seronegative cohort members. Every donor gave a peripheral blood sample, and the peripheral blood mononuclear cells from that sample were used for TCR beta sequencing. Genomic DNA was extracted from the blood cell samples with the Qiagen DNeasy Blood Extraction Kit. Receptors were amplified or captured by the immunoSEQ multiplex PCR assay. For the multiplex PCR, a mixture combining 60 forward primers for TCR Vbeta segments and 13 reverse primers for TCR Jbeta segments was used. Amplification of the CDR3 region of rearranged TCR beta genes was performed with a multiplex PCR assay on genomic DNA. Amplified TCR beta libraries were sequenced as 87-base-pair reads on the Illumina HiSeq System. Processing in the source paper ran as follows. A later analysis tallied about 77 million unique TCR beta chains across the 640 or so repertoires, and approximately 12 million of those chains were shared by two or more donors. A nearest-neighbor algorithm error-corrected the raw reads and collapsed the reads into unique sequences, merging closely related sequences to remove PCR and sequencing errors. CDR3 sequences were aligned to IMGT reference sequences to assign V, D and J gene segments. For a sequence to be retained, a match of at least six nucleotides to both a V gene segment and a J gene segment was required. A rearrangement was called productive if the CDR3 had no stop codons and remained in frame with V and J, and every other rearrangement was called non-productive. CDR3 was defined by IMGT convention, running from the second conserved V-encoded cysteine to the conserved J-encoded phenylalanine. In an earlier analysis of more than 550 of the donors, sequences lacking an unambiguous match to a single V gene segment were excluded. An earlier analysis of a few hundred of the donors called V segments functional above 56.7% productive rearrangements and segregating when the between-donor standard deviation exceeded 5%. A statistical classification framework was built for diagnosing cytomegalovirus status from the catalog of TCR beta chain sequences. V and J gene assignment, in a later analysis, came from comparing TCR nucleotide sequences with IMGT/GENE-DB human TR gene sequences. In a later analysis, CDR3 sequences and most-parsimonious VDJ recombination scenarios were assigned using the TCRdist pipeline. In a later analysis, each TCR beta chain was defined by its CDR3 amino acid sequence together with its V-gene family, and reads without a unique V-gene family were excluded. In a later analysis, 450 to 600 highly shared, low-generation-probability nucleotide sequences were removed to address suspected cross-contamination and a sequencing artifact. In a later analysis, a clonal expansion index was calculated for each public chain from normalized within-repertoire ranks of inferred template counts. Generation probabilities in a later analysis came from a VDJ recombination model fitted to out-of-frame rearrangements, and those results were checked against IGoR. Hypergeometric tests were used in a later analysis to score TCR-TCR, TCR-HLA and TCR-CMV co-occurrence, with a repertoire-size bias correction applied to the TCR pairs. A later analysis estimated false discovery rates by permuting HLA or CMV assignments 20 times. A later analysis grouped co-occurring TCRs with DBSCAN, adding TCRdist sequence similarity when clustering within HLA-allele-positive subsets. Repertoires with fewer than 30,000 or more than 120,000 public chains, plus five repertoires with anomalous nucleotide sharing, were excluded from co-occurrence clustering. Imported from immuneACCESS, the table was reduced by TCRdb to in-frame sequences with V and J called. These copies leave out some clones; in studies compared against another copy, an unresolved V gene accounts for under half, and the cause of the remainder is not known. V and J calls and clone size are given by that table; D and trimming were obtained from the DNA. This sample holds some 190,000 clones; less than 80% were observed only once. Roughly 1.6% of the sample goes to the ten largest clones.

A remark on this clone: Its antigen is unknown. No much larger clonotype is one base removed from it; base qualities were not supplied.

The TCR was taken from a man aged 18 to 29 in good health and CMV-seronegative. Source material: PBMCs.

This receptor has the CDR3 CATRGGRYEQYF. The DNA sequence is given as TGTGCCACTCGGGGAGGGCGGTACGAGCAGTACTTC. In this chain, TRBV6-5 is recombined with TRBJ2-7, with 7 central nucleotides matching TRBD2. CDR1 and CDR2 were assigned from the germline V gene as MNHEY and SVGAGI. The CDR3, cysteine through phenylalanine, is 12 amino acids long. Only the CDR3 region is kept as DNA, spanning 36 bases read in frame from base 1. Clipping removes 10 bases from V and 4 bases from J, with 7 as the unmatched junction base count.